The clone carrying this TCR beta chain was detected a few times. No antigen is known for it. Using immunoSEQ multiplex PCR, the repertoire was profiled, and TCRdb retains in-frame clones only, with some absent. The sample includes 35,000 to 40,000 clones, approximately 72% of them seen just once. This entry belongs to a study of STAT5B mutations in CD4+ large granular lymphocyte leukemia. Study-wide results and limits: Top patient clones used TRBV06 genes more often: 8/27 versus 2/35 in controls.

V gave up 6 bases and J gave up 0 bases; unmatched junction bases: 10. CDR1 and CDR2 (germline): SNHLY, FYNNEI. This CDR3 is built from 17 residues. The sequencing input was CD4+ T cells from blood buffy coats. The clonotype was recovered from a human donor in good health. V is TRBV2 and J is TRBJ1-5; 8 bases map to TRBD1. The CDR3 DNA sequence: TGTGCCAGCAGCGAACGGGACAGGTTTTATAGCAATCAGCCCCAGCATTTT. This codes for CASSERDRFYSNQPQHF. The variable domain in full, completed from reference TRBV2 and TRBJ1-5, reads EPEVTQTPSHQVTQMGQEVILRCVPISNHLYFYWYRQILGQKVEFLVSFYNNEISEKSEIFDDQFSVERPDGSNFTLKIRSTKLEDSAMYFCASSERDRFYSNQPQHFGDGTRLSIL.